The clone carrying this TCR beta chain was recorded a few times. Its antigen is unknown. The primer mix had 60 Vbeta and 13 Jbeta primers. Sequencing used immunoSEQ multiplex PCR; TCRdb keeps in-frame clones, though not all of them. The sample yields about 110,000 clones, just over 70% seen once. CDR1 is SGHKS, CDR2 YYEKEE, per germline (reference sequence). Trimming removed 0 bases from V and 3 bases from J; junction bases left unmatched: 6. This CDR3 region has 15 residues. This entry is derived from a study of cytomegalovirus exposure and HLA in healthy donors. Study-level findings and limits: Rare TCR sequences dominated, though some public TCRs recurred in many donors.

Sequencing input: PBMCs. The origin of this receptor is a boy aged 10-17 years in good health and CMV-seronegative. This chain joins TRBV5-5 and TRBJ2-7; 7 nucleotides align to TRBD2. The DNA for the CDR3 is TGTGCCAGCAGCTTGGCGGCTAGCGGCGTCTACGAGCAGTACTTC. This encodes CASSLAASGVYEQYF. Based on the CDR3 plus reference TRBV5-5 and TRBJ2-7, the full variable domain is DAGVTQSPTHLIKTRGQQVTLRCSPISGHKSVSWYQQVLGQGPQFIFQYYEKEERGRGNFPDRFSARQFPNYSSELNVNALLLGDSALYLCASSLAASGVYEQYFGPGTRLTVT.